The text below deals with one TCR beta chain. The V end was cut by 2 bases, the J end by 3 bases, with 10 bases between. Germline assignment: CDR1 LGHNA and CDR2 YSLEER. The CDR3 is made up of 14 amino acids. The data are from a study of T cell responses to AZD1222 COVID-19 vaccine. Clones were sequenced by immunoSEQ multiplex PCR, and TCRdb holds only the in-frame ones, with some missing. Of about 110,000 clones in the sample, roughly 90% are singletons; the top ten hold about 1.2%. The chain uses TRBV4-3 and TRBJ2-5, with D unresolved. The material was peripheral blood, obtained on day 0 of AZD1222 vaccination. The TCR was taken from an adult in good health. The CDR3 DNA reads TGCGCCAGCAGCCAATTGGCCAGAAAAGAGACCCAGTACTTC. Translation: CASSQLARKETQYF.